The 10 T cell receptor beta chains below come from one sample, sequenced in a study of T cells in localized non-small cell lung cancer. Clones were sequenced by immunoSEQ multiplex PCR, and TCRdb holds only the in-frame ones, with some missing. The data hold roughly 58,000 clones, with roughly 76% observed a single time. The source material was PBMCs, sampled before any cancer treatment. Receptors were obtained from a man between 40 and 75 years old with stage II lung adenocarcinoma.

The chain employs TRBV9 and TRBJ2-1; 9 bases align to TRBD2. Germline-derived CDR1 and CDR2 are SGDLS and YYNGEE. V lost 0 bases, J lost 4 bases, and 5 bases stayed unmatched. This CDR3 is built from 16 residues. The DNA of the CDR3 is TGTGCCAGCAGCGTAGGCAGTAGCGGGAGTTACAATGAGCAGTTCTTC. Translation: CASSVGSSGSYNEQFF.

This chain uses TRBV5-1 with TRBJ2-7; TRBD2 matches 12 bases. V lost 2 bases and J lost 6; bases outside the gene matches: 3. Germline V CDR1 and CDR2: SGHRS, YFSETQ. This CDR3 comprises 14 residues. The CDR3 sequence: CASSLLAGGAEQYF. The DNA of the CDR3 is TGCGCCAGCAGCTTACTAGCGGGAGGAGCCGAGCAGTACTTC.

The chain has TRBV7-9 and TRBJ2-7, with D perhaps TRBD2 (6 bases). The V gene's germline CDR1 is SEHNR and CDR2 FQNEAQ (reference sequence). V was shortened by 4 bases and J by 6 bases, with 10 bases between the two germline ends. The CDR3 is 12 amino acids. CDR3: CASSSDYIEQYF. The CDR3 coding sequence is TGTGCCAGCAGCTCGGACTACATCGAGCAGTACTTC.

V gene TRBV19 combines with J gene TRBJ1-5; no clear D. In germline, CDR1 is LNHDA, CDR2 SQIVND (reference sequence). V lost 6 bases and J lost 6, with 21 bases in between. The CDR3 is 16 residues long. The DNA of the CDR3 is TGTGCCAGTAGATCCGGTGGAGTGCGAACGGGTCAGCCCCAGCATTTT. Translated: CASRSGGVRTGQPQHF.

This chain joins TRBV10-2 and TRBJ1-1; TRBD1 is a possible D gene (6 bases). CDR3 length: 14 residues. The V end was cut by 7 bases, the J end by 1 base, with 13 bases between. CDR1 is WSHSY and CDR2 is SAAADI in the germline V gene. CDR3 amino acids: CASTSRDKNTEAFF. CDR3 DNA: TGCGCCAGCACTTCACGGGACAAGAACACTGAAGCTTTCTTT.

Here the CDR3 reads CAWSEGQLNSPLHF. As DNA, the CDR3 is TGTGCCTGGAGTGAAGGACAGCTAAATTCACCCCTCCACTTT. The gene calls are TRBV30 and TRBJ1-6; possibly TRBD1 for D (6 bases). The germline V and J ends were trimmed by 1 base and 7 bases, with 11 bases remaining between them. In germline, CDR1 is GTSNPN, CDR2 SVGIG (reference sequence). This CDR3 contains 14 residues.

This clone occurred a few times. The V call is TRBV29-1, the J call TRBJ2-2; 11 bases line up with TRBD2. After removal of 6 bases from V and 5 bases from J, the junction contained 2 bases not matched to a gene. Germline values: CDR1 SQVTM, CDR2 ANQGSEA. The CDR3 runs 13 residues. DNA of the CDR3: TGCAGCGTGGGGACTAGCGGTACCGGGGAGCTGTTTTTT. Encoded protein: CSVGTSGTGELFF.

J is TRBJ2-7 and V is TRBV5-4; D gene ambiguous. From germline, CDR1 is SGHNT and CDR2 YYREEE (reference sequence). V lost 4 bases and J 3 bases, leaving 8 bases between the germline ends. The CDR3 contains 12 residues. This CDR3 is CASSLGNYEQYF. CDR3 nucleotides: TGTGCCAGCAGCCTGGGGAACTACGAGCAGTACTTC. Full variable domain (rest looked up from reference TRBV5-4 and TRBJ2-7): ETGVTQSPTHLIKTRGQQVTLRCSSQSGHNTVSWYQQALGQGPQFIFQYYREEENGRGNFPPRFSGLQFPNYSSELNVNALELDDSALYLCASSLGNYEQYFGPGTRLTVT.

The J gene is TRBJ2-7, the V gene TRBV6-5, with D possibly TRBD2 on 5 matching bases. The CDR3 runs 15 residues. Per the germline V gene, CDR1 is MNHEY and CDR2 is SVGAGI. The ends were cut back, 2 bases at V and 5 bases at J, with 16 bases in the middle. CDR3 residues: CASSYEQRPRDEQYF. CDR3 DNA sequence: TGTGCCAGCAGTTACGAGCAGCGGCCGAGGGACGAGCAGTACTTC.

J is TRBJ1-2 and V is TRBV5-5; no firm D call. There are 18 residues in the CDR3. Germline CDR1 is SGHKS and CDR2 is YYEKEE (reference sequence). V lost 1 base and J 0 bases, leaving 19 bases between the germline ends. CDR3 residues: CASSLNGIESAANYGYTF. The CDR3 bases are TGTGCCAGCAGCTTGAATGGGATTGAGAGCGCAGCTAACTATGGCTACACCTTC.